One sample yielded the 27 T cell receptor beta chains listed below, sequenced in a study of T-cell reconstitution after alpha-beta-depleted transplantation in children. Unique molecular identifiers were built into the TCRbeta library. Each CDR3 protein is one row after TCRdb ran MiXCR on the PCR reads. Of about 640,000 distinct CDR3 sequences listed, approximately 12% were seen once; the top ten hold around 2.2%. This specimen was PBMCs, mostly from graft donor cells, taken 360 days after TCRalphabeta/CD19-depleted stem cell transplant. These TCRs come from a male patient between 5 and 17 years old who had a stem cell transplant for acute myeloid leukemia, so the T cells may come from the graft donor.

The chain carries TRBV12-3 or TRBV12-4 and TRBJ2-7; D not resolved. Trimming shortened V by 6 bases and J by 3 bases, and 9 bases separated the two germline ends. This CDR3 has 12 residues. CDR3 nucleotides: TGTGCCAGCAGGTCGACCGTCTACGAGCAGTACTTC. This sequence encodes CASRSTVYEQYF.

The CDR3 DNA is TGCGCCAGCAGCTTATCCGGGGGCGGGTACACCGGGGAGCTGTTTTTT. Amino acids: CASSLSGGGYTGELFF. This chain joins TRBV5-1 and TRBJ2-2, with D perhaps assigned TRBD1 or TRBD2 (6 bases each). Germline CDR1 and CDR2: SGHRS and YFSETQ. V was clipped by 2 bases and J by 3 bases, with 14 bases between them. CDR3 length equals 16 residues.

This clonotype has ten or more counts. This rearrangement joins TRBV12-3 or TRBV12-4 to TRBJ2-4, with D unclear. The CDR3 is 15 residues long. V was cut by 8 bases and J by 1 base, with 15 bases left in between. The DNA for the CDR3 is TGTGCCAGCCGCGGTTTTAACGGGGCCAAAAACATTCAGTACTTC. Protein product: CASRGFNGAKNIQYF.

This clonotype came up a few times. The genes are TRBV6-1 and TRBJ2-2; TRBD2 matches at 7 bases. The J segment lost 1 base and the V segment lost 6 bases, leaving 5 bases of the junction unmatched. The CDR3 runs 15 residues. Germline CDR1 reads MNHNS; CDR2 reads SASEGT. CDR3 sequence reads: CASRPGGGNTGELFF. The CDR3 DNA reads TGTGCCAGCAGGCCCGGCGGGGGGAACACCGGGGAGCTGTTTTTT.

This sequence joins TRBV20-1 and TRBJ1-3, with 8 positions matching TRBD1. CDR1 and CDR2 (germline): DFQATT, SNEGSKA (reference sequence). The CDR3 covers 16 residues. V trimming: 0 bases; J trimming: 1 base; junction bases outside the gene matches: 5. The CDR3 nucleotides read TGCAGTGCTAGAGATTTTGGACAGGGATCTGGAAACACCATATATTTT. As protein: CSARDFGQGSGNTIYF.

This clonotype has only a few counts. CDR3 region: CASSLVGQGLGEQYF. The CDR3, as DNA: TGTGCCAGCAGCTTAGTAGGACAGGGCTTAGGCGAGCAGTACTTC. The gene calls are TRBV7-6 and TRBJ2-7, with 8 bases identical to TRBD1. Germline CDR1 SGHVS, CDR2 FNYEAQ. The J segment lost 6 bases and the V segment lost 1 base, leaving 8 bases of the junction unmatched. The CDR3 is made up of 15 amino acids. The full variable domain, rest sourced from reference TRBV7-6 and TRBJ2-7, is GAGVSQSPRYKVTKRGQDVALRCDPISGHVSLYWYRQALGQGPEFLTYFNYEAQQDKSGLPNDRFSAERPEGSISTLTIQRTEQRDSAMYRCASSLVGQGLGEQYFGPGTRLTVT.

This clonotype was counted between two and nine times. CDR3 protein: CSVGVSYNEQFF. As DNA, the CDR3 is TGCAGCGTCGGGGTATCCTACAATGAGCAGTTCTTC. This rearrangement joins TRBV29-1 to TRBJ2-1; weak D call: TRBD2 (5 bases). V shed 6 bases and J shed 1 base, with 7 bases lying between them. Germline loops: CDR1 SQVTM, CDR2 ANQGSEA. This CDR3 region has 12 residues.

CDR3 sequence: CASSLAFWEGGGEQYF. In DNA form, the CDR3 reads TGTGCCAGCAGCTTAGCGTTTTGGGAAGGAGGCGGCGAGCAGTACTTC. V usage is TRBV7-9 and J usage is TRBJ2-7; D may be TRBD2 (5 bases). The CDR3 length is 16 residues. V was shortened by 0 bases and J by 6 bases, with 18 bases between the two germline ends. The germline V gene has CDR1 SEHNR and CDR2 FQNEAQ (reference sequence).

The chain recombines TRBV10-3 with TRBJ2-7, with TRBD1 as a possible D gene (6 bases). The germline V gene has CDR1 ENHRY and CDR2 SYGVKD. The CDR3 extends over 13 amino acids. V lost 5 bases and J lost 4, with 12 bases in between. The CDR3 sequence: CAISPGHPYEQYF. The DNA of the CDR3 is TGTGCCATCAGTCCGGGACACCCATACGAGCAGTACTTC.

V and J are TRBV11-3 and TRBJ1-1, with 7 bases aligning to TRBD1. V dropped 0 bases and J dropped 4; count of bases not matched to a gene: 2. CDR1 SGHNT and CDR2 YENEEA come from the germline V gene. The CDR3 runs to 14 residues. The CDR3 DNA reads TGTGCCAGCAGCTTAGATGGGACAGCCACTGAAGCTTTCTTT. Its translation: CASSLDGTATEAFF.

This clonotype was observed many times. Here the CDR3 DNA reads TGTGCCATCAGTGAGCCGACTAGCGGGGGGACCTCCTACGAGCAGTACTTC. It specifies CAISEPTSGGTSYEQYF. The gene calls are TRBV10-3 and TRBJ2-7, with 13 bases identical to TRBD2. V lost 2 bases to trimming and J lost 0 bases; unmatched junction nucleotides: 4. This CDR3 has 17 residues. Per germline, CDR1 ENHRY and CDR2 SYGVKD.

This clonotype has ten or more counts. This chain uses TRBV6-2 or TRBV6-3 with TRBJ2-1, with D perhaps assigned TRBD1 or TRBD2 (6 bases each). V lost 5 bases to trimming and J lost 4 bases, with 12 bases between them. The CDR3 loop spans 14 amino acids. The germline V gene encodes CDR1 MNHEY and CDR2 SVGEGT. The CDR3 DNA reads TGTGCCAGCAGTACAGGGACTCAATACAATGAGCAGTTCTTC. Encoded protein: CASSTGTQYNEQFF.

CDR3 sequence (DNA): TGTGCCAGCAGCCCATCCGGGACAGGGGGCAATGAGCAGTTCTTC. Translating it yields CASSPSGTGGNEQFF. This sequence joins TRBV7-3 and TRBJ2-1, with 11 bases matching TRBD1. Looked up from germline, CDR1 is SGHTA and CDR2 is FQGTGA. The trim removed 5 bases at V and 6 bases at J, leaving 6 bases unmatched. The CDR3 sequence is 15 residues long.

The CDR3 sequence: CASSVRTAHGELFF. CDR3 nucleotide sequence: TGTGCCAGCAGCGTACGGACAGCCCACGGGGAGCTGTTTTTT. The chain couples TRBV9 to TRBJ2-2; tentative D call: TRBD1 (6 bases). The length of the CDR3 is 14 residues. Germline V gene sequence: CDR1 SGDLS, CDR2 YYNGEE. V was pared by 1 base and J by 7 bases, with 11 bases between.

This clonotype was recorded a few times. The chain employs TRBV21-1 and TRBJ1-2. TRBV21-1 is classified as a pseudogene. The CDR3 has 14 residues. CDR3 in amino acids: CASSKGPLARGYTF. The CDR3 nucleotides read TGTGCCAGCAGCAAAGGGCCCTTGGCTCGAGGCTACACCTTC.

The rearrangement links TRBV25-1 to TRBJ2-5, with 10 positions matching TRBD1. The trim removed 6 bases at V and 5 bases at J, leaving 12 bases unmatched. The germline V gene has CDR1 MGHDK and CDR2 SYGVNS. There are 16 residues in the CDR3. The CDR3 DNA follows: TGTGCCAGCAGCCGGGACAGGGGTGTATTAAGGGAGACCCAGTACTTC. It specifies CASSRDRGVLRETQYF. The full variable domain, its missing parts supplied by reference TRBV25-1 and TRBJ2-5, is EADIYQTPRYLVIGTGKKITLECSQTMGHDKMYWYQQDPGMELHLIHYSYGVNSTEKGDLSSESTVSRIRTEHFPLTLESARPSHTSQYLCASSRDRGVLRETQYFGPGTRLLVL.

A few counts support this clonotype. The chain uses TRBV7-9 and TRBJ1-3; D is unclear. V lost 1 base and J lost 3, with 4 bases in between. This CDR3 spans 13 amino acids. CDR1 and CDR2 (germline): SEHNR, FQNEAQ (reference sequence). The CDR3 DNA sequence: TGTGCCAGCAGCTTAGGGATTGGAAACACCATATATTTT. Residues: CASSLGIGNTIYF.

The chain uses TRBV12-3 or TRBV12-4 and TRBJ1-3; D gene ambiguous. The germline V and J ends were trimmed by 7 bases and 0 bases, with 16 bases remaining between them. The CDR3 spans 16 residues. This CDR3 is CASTPQQTISGNTIYF. The CDR3 DNA follows: TGTGCCAGCACCCCACAGCAGACCATCTCTGGAAACACCATATATTTT.

This clonotype was counted at least ten times. V and J are TRBV5-1 and TRBJ2-2, with D unresolved. The CDR3 spans 15 residues. In germline, CDR1 is SGHRS, CDR2 YFSETQ. V was trimmed by 0 bases and J by 5 bases, leaving 11 bases between them. CDR3 region: CASSLASLGTGELFF. The CDR3 DNA is TGCGCCAGCAGCTTGGCTAGTCTGGGGACCGGGGAGCTGTTTTTT.

The genes are TRBV15 and TRBJ2-3, with 9 bases fitting TRBD1. V shed 3 bases, J shed 8 bases, and the junction held 6 bases outside the gene matches. Germline-derived CDR1 and CDR2 are LNHNV and YYDKDF (reference sequence). The length of the CDR3 is 14 residues. CDR3 coding DNA: TGTGCCACCAGCAGGACAGGGGGAGTAGGTACGCAGTATTTT. Translating gives CATSRTGGVGTQYF.

The chain combines TRBV7-3 with TRBJ2-1, with 10 bases matching TRBD2. V lost 1 base to trimming and J lost 6 bases; unmatched junction nucleotides: 3. CDR1 is SGHTA and CDR2 is FQGTGA in the germline V gene. The CDR3 sequence is 15 residues long. In DNA, the CDR3 is TGTGCCAGCAGCTTAATAGCGGGAGGAAGCAATGAGCAGTTCTTC. It specifies CASSLIAGGSNEQFF. The full variable domain, completed using reference TRBV7-3 and TRBJ2-1, is GAGVSQTPSNKVTEKGKYVELRCDPISGHTALYWYRQSLGQGPEFLIYFQGTGAADDSGLPNDRFFAVRPEGSVSTLKIQRTERGDSAVYLCASSLIAGGSNEQFFGPGTRLTVL.

The chain is built from TRBV28 and TRBJ2-3; 7 nucleotides match TRBD2. V lost 3 bases, J lost 9 bases, and 12 bases stayed unmatched. Germline CDR1 MDHEN, CDR2 SYDVKM. The length of the CDR3 is 15 residues. CDR3 nucleotide sequence: TGTGCCAGCAGTTTTGCCGACCCCGCGGGAGACACGCAGTATTTT. Its translation: CASSFADPAGDTQYF.

Ten or more counts support this clonotype. At one end the junction does not follow the germline gene, possibly because of a read error. The chain joins TRBV29-1 to TRBJ2-3; D is possibly TRBD1 (5 bases). The CDR3 has 10 amino acids. The germline gives CDR1 SQVTM, CDR2 ANQGSEA. This chain's CDR3 is CSVEPGIPLF. Written as DNA, the CDR3 is TGCAGCGTTGAACCAGGGATCCCTCTTTTT.

The CDR3 loop reads CASSSWWREGYNEQFF. DNA for the CDR3: TGCGCCAGCAGCTCCTGGTGGCGGGAGGGGTACAATGAGCAGTTCTTC. The chain uses TRBV5-1 and TRBJ2-1; 9 nucleotides line up with TRBD2. The CDR3 runs 16 residues. V was pared by 3 bases and J by 4 bases, with 8 bases of the junction left unmatched. Per germline, CDR1 SGHRS and CDR2 YFSETQ.

This clonotype appeared many times. V usage is TRBV5-1 and J usage is TRBJ2-2; D is possibly TRBD2 (7 bases). The V gene lost 4 bases and the J gene lost 0 bases, with 16 bases spanning the gap. The CDR3 has 17 amino acids. Germline V gene sequence: CDR1 SGHRS, CDR2 YFSETQ. The CDR3: CASSRGASGTNTGELFF. The CDR3 DNA reads as TGCGCCAGCAGCCGGGGGGCGAGCGGGACGAACACCGGGGAGCTGTTTTTT.

The chain combines TRBV12-3 or TRBV12-4 with TRBJ1-4; D not certain. V shed 1 base and J shed 0 bases, with 3 bases lying between them. The CDR3 sequence is 14 residues long. In nucleotides, the CDR3 is TGTGCCAGCAGTTTAGGGACAACTAATGAAAAACTGTTTTTT. Residues: CASSLGTTNEKLFF.

This clonotype was seen a handful of times. The chain is built from TRBV7-9 and TRBJ2-5, with 9 bases that match TRBD1. Germline V gene data show CDR1 as SEHNR and CDR2 as FQNEAQ (reference sequence). Trimming took 4 bases from V and 2 from J; bases not matched to a gene: 8. The CDR3 is made up of 16 amino acids. CDR3 sequence: CASSSWDREGQETQYF. DNA of the CDR3: TGTGCCAGCAGCTCCTGGGACAGGGAGGGGCAAGAGACCCAGTACTTC. The full variable domain, with the rest looked up from reference TRBV7-9 and TRBJ2-5, is DTGVSQNPRHKITKRGQNVTFRCDPISEHNRLYWYRQTLGQGPEFLTYFQNEAQLEKSRLLSDRFSAERPKGSFSTLEIQRTEQGDSAMYLCASSSWDREGQETQYFGPGTRLLVL.